This T cell receptor beta chain was obtained from a study of blood T cell repertoires in COVID-19. As regards this clone: Other nucleotide sequences in the sample specify the same CDR3.

Generated by immunoSEQ multiplex PCR, the TCRdb table keeps only in-frame clones and is missing some. The repertoire holds a few hundred thousand clones, approximately 82% seen once, with about 3.2% in the top ten. The CDR3 runs 12 residues. CDR1 is SQVTM and CDR2 is ANQGSEA in the germline V gene. The trim removed 3 bases at V and 4 bases at J, leaving 1 base unmatched. This chain links TRBV29-1 with TRBJ2-7, with 9 bases identical to TRBD1. Sequences were obtained from peripheral blood. The sequence derives from a young woman with acute or convalescent COVID-19. The CDR3 region is CSVEGQGYEQYF. DNA for the CDR3: TGCAGCGTTGAGGGACAGGGTTACGAGCAGTACTTC.